Below are 13 T cell receptor beta chains sequenced from a single sample in a study of blood T cell repertoires in COVID-19. The assay was immunoSEQ multiplex PCR, and TCRdb's table has in-frame clones only and misses some. Of around 60,000 clones listed, around 89% are singletons. The material sequenced was peripheral blood. These receptors came from a man between 60 and 70 years old with active COVID-19.

CDR3 region: CANTPGGTNEKLFF. In DNA form, the CDR3 reads TGTGCCAATACCCCGGGTGGCACTAATGAAAAACTGTTTTTT. The chain has TRBV14 and TRBJ1-4; D is undetermined. Germline values: CDR1 SGHDN, CDR2 FVKESK. The CDR3 has 14 residues. The V end was cut by 10 bases, the J end by 2 bases, with 14 bases between.

V and J are TRBV3-1 (or the pseudogene TRBV3-2) and TRBJ2-7; D is perhaps TRBD1 (6 bases). V lost 2 bases and J 2 bases, leaving 13 bases between the germline ends. Germline V lookup: CDR1 LGHDT, CDR2 YNNKEL (reference sequence). This CDR3 comprises 15 residues. The CDR3 DNA follows: TGTGCCAGCAGCCAAAGTTCAGGGGCTCCCTACGAGCAGTACTTC. Translation: CASSQSSGAPYEQYF.

The chain links TRBV9 to TRBJ2-7, with a tentative D call TRBD2 (5 bases). Germline V gene sequence: CDR1 SGDLS, CDR2 YYNGEE. This CDR3 is built from 15 residues. Trimming shortened V by 0 bases and J by 4 bases, and 14 bases separated the two germline ends. CDR3 region: CASSVGSMGVYEQYF. DNA for the CDR3: TGTGCCAGCAGCGTAGGGAGTATGGGAGTTTACGAGCAGTACTTC.

J is TRBJ1-4 and V is TRBV28; D call uncertain. V lost 4 bases and J lost 8, with 11 bases in between. The CDR3 has 13 amino acids. In germline, CDR1 is MDHEN, CDR2 SYDVKM. CDR3: CASSSGVEEKLFF. The CDR3 nucleotides are TGTGCCAGCAGTTCCGGGGTCGAGGAAAAACTGTTTTTT.

The chain combines TRBV5-1 with TRBJ2-1; 7 nucleotides agree with TRBD1. Losses at the gene ends were 5 bases for V and 5 bases for J; bases not matched to a gene: 7. The CDR3 loop spans 14 amino acids. CDR1 SGHRS and CDR2 YFSETQ come from the germline V gene. This CDR3 is CASSFDRDHNEQFF. The CDR3 DNA is TGCGCCAGCAGTTTTGACAGGGACCACAATGAGCAGTTCTTC.

This sequence joins TRBV7-2 and TRBJ2-2; 12 nucleotides agree with TRBD2. V was clipped by 5 bases and J by 4 bases; unmatched bases: 5. CDR1 is SGHTA and CDR2 is FQGNSA in the germline V gene. CDR3 length equals 16 residues. In DNA form, the CDR3 reads TGTGCCAGCAGCCCTTGGACTAGCGGGATCACCGGGGAGCTGTTTTTT. Translation: CASSPWTSGITGELFF.

The chain employs TRBV29-1 and TRBJ2-5; 7 bases match TRBD2. The CDR3 is 11 residues long. CDR1 is SQVTM and CDR2 is ANQGSEA in the germline V gene. Losses at the gene ends were 3 bases for V and 7 bases for J; bases not matched to a gene: 2. The CDR3, as DNA: TGCAGCGTTGATTGGGGGGGGACCCAGTACTTC. Translation gives CSVDWGGTQYF.

V usage is TRBV3-1 (or the pseudogene TRBV3-2) and J usage is TRBJ2-5; tentative D call: TRBD2 (5 bases). V dropped 4 bases and J dropped 0 bases, with 9 bases sitting between them. Germline V gives CDR1 LGHDT, CDR2 YNNKEL (reference sequence). The CDR3 consists of 14 residues. CDR3 sequence: CASSLDSNQETQYF. The CDR3 DNA reads as TGTGCCAGCAGCCTGGACTCGAACCAAGAGACCCAGTACTTC.

The genes are TRBV20-1 and TRBJ2-7, with TRBD2 matching over 14 bases. V shed 3 bases and J 7 bases; nucleotides not matched to a gene: 11. The CDR3 has 16 amino acids. Per the germline V gene, CDR1 is DFQATT and CDR2 is SNEGSKA (reference sequence). This CDR3 reads CSASWRLAGGPGEQYF. CDR3 nucleotide sequence: TGCAGTGCTAGTTGGCGACTAGCGGGGGGGCCGGGGGAGCAGTACTTC.

This clone was detected only a few times. The chain combines TRBV29-1 with TRBJ1-5, with D perhaps TRBD1 (5 bases). Germline V gives CDR1 SQVTM, CDR2 ANQGSEA. The CDR3 loop spans 13 amino acids. Trimming took off 6 bases at V and 3 bases at J, with 12 bases between the two ends. The CDR3 loop is CSVITGVNQPQHF. CDR3 in DNA: TGCAGCGTGATTACAGGTGTCAATCAGCCCCAGCATTTT.

CDR3 protein: CASSPSGTGDYGYTF. The CDR3 bases are TGCGCCAGCAGCCCTTCCGGGACAGGTGACTATGGCTACACCTTC. The chain couples TRBV5-1 to TRBJ1-2; 8 bases match TRBD1. The CDR3 runs 15 residues. Germline lookup yields CDR1 SGHRS and CDR2 YFSETQ. With V trimmed by 4 bases and J by 3 bases, 8 bases remained unmatched.

The chain combines TRBV5-1 with TRBJ2-1; D might be TRBD1 (6 bases). V dropped 3 bases and J dropped 6 bases, with 13 bases sitting between them. Germline CDR1 is SGHRS and CDR2 is YFSETQ. The CDR3 is 14 amino acids. The chain's CDR3 is CASSSQDRPNEQFF. The CDR3 nucleotides read TGCGCCAGCAGCTCGCAAGACAGGCCCAATGAGCAGTTCTTC.

A remark on this clone: At one of its ends the junction is not consistent with the germline gene, which may arise from a read error. This chain joins TRBV7-7 and TRBJ2-1; 9 bases agree with TRBD2. The CDR3 extends over 16 amino acids. Germline-derived CDR1 and CDR2 are SSHAT and FNYEAQ (reference sequence). The CDR3 DNA sequence: TGTGCTAGCAGCTCCTTTAGCGGGAGAGGGGGCAGTGAGCAGTTCTTC. Its translation: CASSSFSGRGGSEQFF. Full variable domain (rest looked up from reference TRBV7-7 and TRBJ2-1): GAGVSQSPRYKVTKRGQDVTLRCDPISSHATLYWYQQALGQGPEFLTYFNYEAQPDKSGLPSDRFSAERPEGSISTLTIQRTEQRDSAMYRCASSSFSGRGGSEQFFGPGTRLTVL.